This T cell receptor beta chain originates from a study of monozygotic twins with inflammatory bowel disease. For this clonotype: Its antigen is not known.

Study-wide results and limits: Reduced clonotype sharing with other individuals was observed in IBD patients relative to healthy twins, especially with disease activity.

The total RNA came straight from whole blood, and T cells were not sorted beforehand. TCRdb re-called the 5' RACE reads; every CDR3 protein appears as one record, without DNA. Recorded here are roughly 150,000 distinct CDR3 sequences; the top ten clones represent over 1%. The receptor comes from a human donor with ulcerative colitis or Crohn's disease, or a healthy co-twin of an affected twin (not recorded which). The sequenced sample consisted of blood.

CDR3 loop: CASSPAGTSAQETQYF. The chain has TRBV5-1 and TRBJ2-5; TCRdb lists TRBD2, though no DNA is available to test this call. The CDR3 covers 16 residues. Per the germline V gene, CDR1 is SGHRS and CDR2 is YFSETQ.